These 28 T cell receptor beta chains share one sample of origin, sequenced in a study of identifying expanded T cells in peripheral blood. Sequencing was performed with immunoSEQ multiplex PCR; in TCRdb, only in-frame clones are kept and a portion is missing. The table shows about 80,000 clones, with 85% to 90% occurring only once. Source material: blood. Receptors originate from a person aged 18 to 70 in good health.

V gene TRBV18 combines with J gene TRBJ2-7; D uncertain. From germline, CDR1 is KGHSH and CDR2 LQKENI. The CDR3 runs to 13 residues. The V end lost 3 bases, the J end lost 2 bases, and 8 bases lay between the germline ends. The CDR3 loop is CASSPTVAYEQYF. The DNA for the CDR3 is TGTGCCAGCTCACCTACGGTAGCCTACGAGCAGTACTTC.

DNA for the CDR3: TGTGCCAGCAGTTTGTTAGCGGGGGGGCTAACCGATACGCAGTATTTT. This gives the protein CASSLLAGGLTDTQYF. The J gene is TRBJ2-3, the V gene TRBV28; TRBD2 agrees at 11 bases. The CDR3 is made up of 16 amino acids. V lost 3 bases and J lost 6; bases outside the gene matches: 8. Germline CDR1 is MDHEN and CDR2 is SYDVKM.

CDR3 DNA: TGCGCGCGACCCGGGGACAGGGGGCGGGAGCAGTACTTC. Translating it yields CARPGDRGREQYF. The J gene is TRBJ2-7, the V gene TRBV10-2; 12 nucleotides align to TRBD1. Germline CDR1 WSHSY, CDR2 SAAADI. This CDR3 region has 13 residues.

This clone was seen at least ten times. The chain links TRBV15 to TRBJ2-3; 12 bases are shared with TRBD2. Trimming at V came to 5 bases and at J to 2 bases, leaving 2 bases not matched to a gene. This CDR3 is built from 15 residues. Germline V gene sequence: CDR1 LNHNV, CDR2 YYDKDF (reference sequence). CDR3 loop: CATSPSGGATDTQYF. The DNA for the CDR3 is TGTGCCACCAGCCCTAGCGGGGGGGCCACAGATACGCAGTATTTT.

J is TRBJ1-2 and V is TRBV4-3, with D tentatively TRBD1 (6 bases). Germline V gene lookup returns CDR1 LGHNA and CDR2 YSLEER. The CDR3 extends over 18 amino acids. Trimming stripped 0 bases from V and 4 bases from J, with 21 bases between. This chain's CDR3 is CASSQDLAGARQLYGYTF. DNA for the CDR3: TGCGCCAGCAGCCAAGATTTGGCAGGGGCTCGTCAACTCTATGGCTACACCTTC.

The rearrangement joins TRBV2 to TRBJ1-1; possibly TRBD1 for D (5 bases). The CDR3 runs 13 residues. V lost 4 bases, J lost 0 bases, and 6 bases lay in between. Germline V gene sequence: CDR1 SNHLY, CDR2 FYNNEI. In DNA form, the CDR3 reads TGTGCCAGCAGTGGACAGTTGAACACTGAAGCTTTCTTT. Its translation is CASSGQLNTEAFF.

J is TRBJ2-2 and V is TRBV18; D gene unclear. V was trimmed by 4 bases and J by 0 bases, leaving 3 bases between them. Germline V lookup: CDR1 KGHSH, CDR2 LQKENI. The CDR3 is 13 residues long. The CDR3 DNA reads as TGTGCCAGCTCACTATCGAACACCGGGGAGCTGTTTTTT. Its translation: CASSLSNTGELFF.

This chain joins TRBV6-5 and TRBJ1-2; D may be TRBD1 (6 bases). This CDR3 region has 14 residues. Germline assignment: CDR1 MNHEY and CDR2 SVGAGI. V lost 8 bases and J lost 5, with 18 bases in between. CDR3 residues: CASRLTGMGYGYTF. The CDR3 DNA follows: TGTGCCAGCCGACTCACAGGGATGGGATATGGCTACACCTTC.

This chain links TRBV7-9 with TRBJ2-1; a weak D match, TRBD2 (5 bases). Germline V gene data show CDR1 as SEHNR and CDR2 as FQNEAQ (reference sequence). The CDR3 is made up of 11 amino acids. Deletions cut 3 bases from V and 10 bases from J, with 7 bases between. CDR3 in amino acids: CASSFPGEQFF. The CDR3 DNA reads as TGTGCCAGCAGCTTTCCGGGAGAGCAGTTCTTC.

The rearrangement joins TRBV29-1 to TRBJ2-7; D possibly matches TRBD1 or TRBD2 (6 bases each). From germline, CDR1 is SQVTM and CDR2 ANQGSEA. This CDR3 is 11 amino acids long. V lost 6 bases, J lost 4 bases, and 10 bases lay in between. The DNA of the CDR3 is TGCAGCGTCAGAGGGGGGTACGAGCAGTACTTC. Encoded protein: CSVRGGYEQYF.

The J gene is TRBJ2-7, the V gene TRBV7-8; D not resolved. The CDR3 is 13 amino acids. V was trimmed by 4 bases and J by 6 bases, leaving 13 bases between them. The germline V gene encodes CDR1 SGHVS and CDR2 FQNEAQ. CDR3 nucleotide sequence: TGTGCCAGCAGCTCCCTCGATGATGGCGAGCAGTACTTC. Protein: CASSSLDDGEQYF.

The chain uses TRBV5-6 and TRBJ2-5; weak D call: TRBD1 (5 bases). V was cut by 0 bases and J by 7 bases, with 7 bases left in between. Germline loops: CDR1 SGHDT, CDR2 YYEEEE. The CDR3 runs to 12 residues. CDR3: CASSLGGGTQYF. The CDR3 DNA reads TGTGCCAGCAGCTTGGGGGGCGGGACCCAGTACTTC. The full variable domain, its missing parts supplied by reference TRBV5-6 and TRBJ2-5, is DAGVTQSPTHLIKTRGQQVTLRCSPKSGHDTVSWYQQALGQGPQFIFQYYEEEERQRGNFPDRFSGHQFPNYSSELNVNALLLGDSALYLCASSLGGGTQYFGPGTRLLVL.

This clone was found a few times. The gene calls are TRBV10-3 and TRBJ1-2; D ambiguous. The CDR3 totals 13 residues. Germline loops: CDR1 ENHRY, CDR2 SYGVKD. Trimming removed 3 bases at V and 5 bases at J, with 10 bases between. The CDR3 here is CAISDGNPYGYTF. CDR3 DNA: TGTGCCATCAGTGACGGCAACCCTTATGGCTACACCTTC.

This chain connects TRBV28 to TRBJ2-1; 7 bases fit TRBD1. The junction had 4 bases not matched to a gene; V was cut back by 5 bases and J by 0 bases. Germline CDR1 and CDR2: MDHEN and SYDVKM. The CDR3 length is 15 residues. The chain's CDR3 is CASSTGASSYNEQFF. The CDR3 coding sequence is TGTGCCAGCAGTACAGGGGCCAGCTCCTACAATGAGCAGTTCTTC.

This chain joins TRBV2 and TRBJ2-7; D perhaps matches TRBD1 (5 bases). The CDR3 has 14 residues. Deletions cut 4 bases from V and 2 bases from J, with 12 bases between. Germline CDR1 is SNHLY and CDR2 is FYNNEI. CDR3 in amino acids: CASSGTPIPYEQYF. As DNA, the CDR3 is TGTGCCAGCAGTGGGACACCGATTCCCTACGAGCAGTACTTC. Looking up the rest from reference TRBV2 and TRBJ2-7 gives the full variable domain: EPEVTQTPSHQVTQMGQEVILRCVPISNHLYFYWYRQILGQKVEFLVSFYNNEISEKSEIFDDQFSVERPDGSNFTLKIRSTKLEDSAMYFCASSGTPIPYEQYFGPGTRLTVT.

V and J are TRBV10-3 and TRBJ2-7; D is uncertain. There are 12 residues in the CDR3. The V and J ends lost 4 bases and 1 base respectively, with 5 bases between them. The germline gives CDR1 ENHRY, CDR2 SYGVKD. This chain's CDR3 is CAISGSSYEQYF. In nucleotides, the CDR3 is TGTGCCATCAGTGGGTCTTCCTACGAGCAGTACTTC.

This clone was counted between two and nine times. The V gene is TRBV19, the J gene TRBJ1-5; maybe TRBD1 (5 bases). V was shortened by 5 bases and J by 0 bases, with 11 bases between the two germline ends. Germline assignment: CDR1 LNHDA and CDR2 SQIVND (reference sequence). The CDR3 length is 15 residues. CDR3 bases: TGTGCCAGTAGTGAGAGGGGCAGTAGCAATCAGCCCCAGCATTTT. The encoded protein is CASSERGSSNQPQHF.

The V call is TRBV28, the J call TRBJ2-7; D unclear. The length of the CDR3 is 11 residues. The V and J ends lost 5 bases and 2 bases respectively, with 4 bases between them. Germline CDR1 reads MDHEN; CDR2 reads SYDVKM. CDR3 DNA: TGTGCCAGCAGTGGGACCTACGAGCAGTACTTC. Protein: CASSGTYEQYF.

V gene TRBV5-1 combines with J gene TRBJ2-1; D is possibly TRBD1 (8 bases). V shed 3 bases and J shed 5 bases, with 18 bases lying between them. The germline V gene has CDR1 SGHRS and CDR2 YFSETQ. The CDR3 is 16 residues long. CDR3 sequence: CASSSGTGGDNNEQFF. CDR3 nucleotide sequence: TGCGCCAGCAGCTCCGGTACAGGGGGGGACAACAATGAGCAGTTCTTC.

The chain recombines TRBV5-1 with TRBJ2-2, with TRBD1 identical over 9 bases. The germline V gene has CDR1 SGHRS and CDR2 YFSETQ. The CDR3 totals 17 residues. With 1 base clipped from V and 8 bases from J, the junction kept 12 bases outside the gene matches. The DNA for the CDR3 is TGCGCCAGCAGCTTGCGTTCGTCCACAGGGGGCGGAGGGGAGCTGTTTTTT. This codes for CASSLRSSTGGGGELFF.

This sequence joins TRBV4-1 and TRBJ1-5; D gene uncertain. Per the germline V gene, CDR1 is MGHRA and CDR2 is YSYEKL. V was pared by 0 bases and J by 0 bases, with 12 bases between. This CDR3 is built from 17 residues. DNA of the CDR3: TGCGCCAGCAGCCAAGAAGGAGGAGCATATAGCAATCAGCCCCAGCATTTT. Its translation: CASSQEGGAYSNQPQHF.

This clone was detected once. The chain joins TRBV18 to TRBJ2-3; TRBD2 matches at 10 bases. Trimming at V came to 5 bases and at J to 3 bases, leaving 11 bases not matched to a gene. This CDR3 contains 17 residues. Germline-derived CDR1 and CDR2 are KGHSH and LQKENI. The CDR3: CASSSPSGGAGTDTQYF. DNA of the CDR3: TGTGCCAGCTCATCTCCCAGCGGGGGGGCCGGGACAGATACGCAGTATTTT.

The chain employs TRBV4-3 and TRBJ2-3, with TRBD2 identical over 7 bases. Germline V gives CDR1 LGHNA, CDR2 YSLEER. This CDR3 has 16 residues. The V gene end was trimmed by 4 bases and the J gene end by 4 bases; junction bases not matched to a gene: 11. CDR3 bases: TGCGCCAGCAGCCTAAGAGTTGGCGGGGGATCAGATACGCAGTATTTT. It yields the protein CASSLRVGGGSDTQYF.

In this sample, this clone turned up once. CDR3 sequence (DNA): TGCGCCAGCAGCCGGGGACAGCACTATGGCTACACCTTC. Its translation: CASSRGQHYGYTF. The rearrangement uses TRBV5-1 and TRBJ1-2, with 7 bases that match TRBD1. The CDR3 has 13 residues. The germline CDR1 and CDR2 sequences are SGHRS and YFSETQ. The J segment lost 3 bases and the V segment lost 4 bases, leaving 3 bases of the junction unmatched.

This chain joins TRBV28 and TRBJ2-2, with D possibly being TRBD1 (6 bases). Deletions cut 5 bases from V and 4 bases from J, with 17 bases between. Per the germline V gene, CDR1 is MDHEN and CDR2 is SYDVKM. The CDR3 loop spans 16 amino acids. CDR3 loop: CASSSPGTRGTGELFF. CDR3 coding DNA: TGTGCCAGCAGTAGCCCTGGGACACGCGGCACCGGGGAGCTGTTTTTT.

The rearrangement joins TRBV6-6 to TRBJ2-3, with D uncertain. V was clipped by 4 bases and J by 0 bases, with 8 bases between them. The CDR3 is 14 amino acids. Germline CDR1 reads MNHNY; CDR2 reads SVGAGI (reference sequence). Here the CDR3 reads CASSSLTSTDTQYF. CDR3 nucleotides: TGTGCCAGCAGTTCCCTCACTAGCACAGATACGCAGTATTTT.

The chain joins TRBV2 to TRBJ1-2, with a possible D match to TRBD1 (5 bases). Trimming took off 7 bases at V and 8 bases at J, with 29 bases between the two ends. CDR3 length: 17 residues. Germline CDR1 is SNHLY and CDR2 is FYNNEI. This CDR3 is CASTSRGWGPGAGGYTF. Here the CDR3 DNA reads TGTGCCAGCACTTCCCGGGGGTGGGGCCCGGGCGCAGGGGGCTACACCTTC.

CDR3 coding DNA: TGTGCCAGCAGCCAAGATGGTAGCGGGGTTAGGCAGTACTTC. This codes for CASSQDGSGVRQYF. V gene TRBV4-2 combines with J gene TRBJ2-7, with 8 positions matching TRBD2. Germline V lookup: CDR1 LGHNA, CDR2 YNFKEQ. This CDR3 spans 14 amino acids. With 0 bases clipped from V and 9 bases from J, the junction kept 7 bases outside the gene matches.